The T cell receptor beta chain under discussion was sequenced for a study of molecular identifiers for immune sequencing clone quantification. MiXCR, run by TCRdb on the PCR reads, gives a single entry per CDR3 protein. The repertoire includes more than 50,000 distinct CDR3 sequences, under 20% of them detected once, and 1.4% sits in the top ten. This clonotype is medium-sized (0.01 to 0.1%) within its sample. V lost 0 bases to trimming and J lost 8 bases, with 8 bases between them. The CDR3 is made up of 13 amino acids. In germline, CDR1 is MGHRA, CDR2 YSYEKL. The genes are TRBV4-1 and TRBJ2-4; D not resolved. This receptor was taken from a human donor in good health. Some libraries in this study had Jurkat cell RNA spiked in. Sequencing was done on a sample of naive CD8+ T cells from blood, with Jurkat cell RNA spiked in. The subset: FACS-sorted CD8+CD4-CCR7+CD45RA+ naive T cells. CDR3 amino acids: CASSQDRPDIQYF. CDR3 DNA sequence: TGCGCCAGCAGCCAAGATAGGCCTGACATTCAGTACTTC.